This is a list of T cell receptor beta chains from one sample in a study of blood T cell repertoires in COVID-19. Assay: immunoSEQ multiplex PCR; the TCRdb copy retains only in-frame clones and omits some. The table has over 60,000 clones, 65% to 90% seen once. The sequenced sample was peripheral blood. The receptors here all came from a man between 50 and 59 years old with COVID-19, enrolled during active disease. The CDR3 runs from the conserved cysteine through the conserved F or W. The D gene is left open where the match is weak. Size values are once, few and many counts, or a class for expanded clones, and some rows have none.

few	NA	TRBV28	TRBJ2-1	CASTSGGAYNEQFF	TGTGCCAGCACCAGTGGCGGGGCCTACAATGAGCAGTTCTTC
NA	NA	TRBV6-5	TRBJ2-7	CASSPSFGRIYEQYF	TGTGCCAGCAGTCCCTCTTTTGGGCGCATCTACGAGCAGTACTTC
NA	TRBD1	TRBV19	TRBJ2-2	CASTGQGVAGELFF	TGTGCCAGTACCGGACAGGGGGTGGCCGGGGAGCTGTTTTTT
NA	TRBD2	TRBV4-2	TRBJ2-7	CASSQGGASGTYEQYF	TGTGCCAGCAGCCAAGGCGGGGCTAGCGGGACCTACGAGCAGTACTTC
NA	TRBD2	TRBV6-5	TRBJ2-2	CAAARGLLNTGELFF	TGTGCCGCAGCGCGGGGACTACTTAACACCGGGGAGCTGTTTTTT
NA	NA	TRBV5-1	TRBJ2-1	CASSLTVPSSYNEQFF	TGCGCCAGCAGCTTGACGGTCCCGAGCTCCTACAATGAGCAGTTCTTC
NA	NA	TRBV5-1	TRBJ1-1	CASSPAAGKAEAFF	TGCGCCAGCAGCCCCGCGGCGGGGAAGGCTGAAGCTTTCTTT
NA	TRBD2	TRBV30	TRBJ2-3	CAWIVAGLGTDTQYF	TGTGCCTGGATTGTAGCGGGATTGGGCACAGATACGCAGTATTTT
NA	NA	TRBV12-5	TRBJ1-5	CASGFGGNQPQHF	TGTGCTAGTGGTTTCGGCGGGAATCAGCCCCAGCATTTT
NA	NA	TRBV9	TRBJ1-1	CASSPRQAEAFF	TGTGCCAGCAGCCCTCGACAGGCTGAAGCTTTCTTT
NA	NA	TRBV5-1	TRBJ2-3	CASKHGGPDTQYF	TGCGCCAGCAAACACGGAGGGCCAGATACGCAGTATTTT
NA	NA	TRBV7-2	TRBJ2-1	CASSLTSRNEQFF	TGTGCCAGCAGCTTAACTAGCCGGAATGAGCAGTTCTTC
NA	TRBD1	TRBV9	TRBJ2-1	CASSPSVTGANEQFF	TGTGCCAGCAGCCCCAGCGTCACAGGGGCCAATGAGCAGTTCTTC
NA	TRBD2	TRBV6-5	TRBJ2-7	CASSSLAVFYEQYF	TGTGCCAGCAGCTCTCTAGCGGTCTTCTACGAGCAGTACTTC
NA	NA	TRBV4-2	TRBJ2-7	CASSLYGGDSYEQYF	TGTGCCAGCAGCCTGTACGGCGGAGACTCCTACGAGCAGTACTTC
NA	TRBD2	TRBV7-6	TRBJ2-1	CASSPPRGSNEQFF	TGTGCCAGCAGCCCCCCCCGCGGGAGCAATGAGCAGTTCTTC
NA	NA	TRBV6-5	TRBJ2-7	CASRPPGQGLYEQYF	TGTGCCAGCAGACCACCGGGACAAGGACTCTACGAGCAGTACTTC
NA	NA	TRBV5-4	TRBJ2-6	CASSLDQDFSGANVLTF	TGTGCCAGCAGCTTGGACCAGGATTTCTCTGGGGCCAACGTCCTGACTTTC
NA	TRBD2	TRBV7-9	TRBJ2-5	CASSAGLAGGHSETQYF	TGTGCCAGCAGCGCGGGACTAGCGGGAGGGCATTCAGAGACCCAGTACTTC
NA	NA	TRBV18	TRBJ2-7	CASSPRQIGEQYF	TGTGCCAGCTCACCCCGACAGATCGGGGAGCAGTACTTC
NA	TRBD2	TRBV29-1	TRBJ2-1	CSVLPERTSSYNEQFF	TGCAGCGTCCTCCCGGAGCGGACTAGCAGCTACAATGAGCAGTTCTTC
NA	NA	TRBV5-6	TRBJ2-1	CASSYRENEQFF	TGTGCCAGCAGCTACAGGGAAAATGAGCAGTTCTTC
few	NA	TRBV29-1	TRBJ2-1	CSVARLAAGANEQFF	TGCAGCGTTGCCCGATTGGCCGCAGGGGCCAATGAGCAGTTCTTC
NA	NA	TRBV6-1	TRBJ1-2	CASSEAVRGGYDGYTF	TGTGCCAGCAGTGAAGCGGTCCGGGGAGGGTACGATGGCTACACCTTC
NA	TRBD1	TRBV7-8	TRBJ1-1	CASSGTGGEAFF	TGTGCCAGCAGCGGGACAGGTGGGGAAGCTTTCTTT
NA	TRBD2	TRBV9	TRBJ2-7	CASSVVLAGAPGGGEQYF	TGTGCCAGCAGCGTAGTCCTAGCGGGAGCCCCAGGGGGGGGCGAGCAGTACTTC
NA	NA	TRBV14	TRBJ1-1	CASSPSLGQANTEAFF	TGTGCCAGCAGCCCGAGCTTGGGCCAGGCGAACACTGAAGCTTTCTTT
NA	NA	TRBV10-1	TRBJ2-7	CAIARGVNSYEQYF	TGCGCCATCGCGCGCGGGGTAAACTCCTACGAGCAGTACTTC
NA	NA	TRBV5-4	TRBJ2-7	CASSLYAGGKSYEQYF	TGTGCCAGCAGCTTGTACGCCGGCGGAAAGAGCTACGAGCAGTACTTC
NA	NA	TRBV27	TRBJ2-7	CASRPRGVYEQYF	TGTGCCAGCAGGCCCCGGGGTGTGTACGAGCAGTACTTC
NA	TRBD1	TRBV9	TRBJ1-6	CASSGGTGKELPLHF	TGTGCCAGCAGCGGCGGGACAGGGAAAGAGTTACCCCTCCACTTT
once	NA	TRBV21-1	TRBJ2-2	CASSKEGGELFF	TGTGCCAGCAGCAAAGAGGGGGGGGAGCTGTTTTTT
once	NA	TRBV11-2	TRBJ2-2	CASSSTSWDRTELFF	TGTGCCAGCAGCTCGACCTCGTGGGATAGGACAGAGCTGTTTTTT
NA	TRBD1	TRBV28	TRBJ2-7	CASYHPGQGYEQYF	TGTGCCAGCTACCATCCGGGACAGGGATACGAGCAGTACTTC
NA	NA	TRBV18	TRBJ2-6	CASSPGGNSVLTF	TGTGCCAGCTCACCTGGCGGGAATAGCGTCCTGACTTTC